Each of the 17 T cell receptor beta chains below was sequenced from the same sample in a study of OX40 agonist ivuxolimab in advanced cancers. TCRdb keeps only in-frame clones here, not all; method: immunoSEQ multiplex PCR. Here the sample spans around 70,000 clones, approximately 90% being singletons. The source was CD4+ or CD8+ T cells sorted from blood, collected in a trial of the OX40 agonist ivuxolimab. Receptors originate from an adult with an advanced solid tumor such as melanoma, head and neck, liver or kidney cancer.

The chain has TRBV5-1 and TRBJ2-5; tentative D call: TRBD1 (5 bases). Deletions cut 0 bases from V and 5 bases from J, with 14 bases between. The CDR3 loop spans 15 amino acids. The germline V gene encodes CDR1 SGHRS and CDR2 YFSETQ. CDR3 nucleotide sequence: TGCGCCAGCAGCTTGGCCGCAGGGATCGGCGAGACCCAGTACTTC. As protein: CASSLAAGIGETQYF. Combining the CDR3 with reference TRBV5-1 and TRBJ2-5 gives the whole variable domain KAGVTQTPRYLIKTRGQQVTLSCSPISGHRSVSWYQQTPGQGLQFLFEYFSETQRNKGNFPGRFSGRQFSNSRSEMNVSTLELGDSALYLCASSLAAGIGETQYFGPGTRLLVL.

The chain carries TRBV5-5 and TRBJ1-3, with D perhaps matching TRBD1 (5 bases). Germline V gene sequence: CDR1 SGHKS, CDR2 YYEKEE (reference sequence). This CDR3 has 15 amino acids. Trimming took off 5 bases at V and 0 bases at J, with 12 bases between the two ends. The DNA for the CDR3 is TGTGCCAGCAGTCGGGACTGGGCCTCTGGAAACACCATATATTTT. Protein sequence: CASSRDWASGNTIYF. Looking up the rest from reference TRBV5-5 and TRBJ1-3 gives the full variable domain: DAGVTQSPTHLIKTRGQQVTLRCSPISGHKSVSWYQQVLGQGPQFIFQYYEKEERGRGNFPDRFSARQFPNYSSELNVNALLLGDSALYLCASSRDWASGNTIYFGEGSWLTVV.

V is TRBV6-5 and J is TRBJ1-1; TRBD1 matches at 7 bases. The CDR3 has 16 residues. Germline lookup yields CDR1 MNHEY and CDR2 SVGAGI. The V and J ends lost 4 bases and 5 bases, in that order; junction bases with no gene match: 13. The CDR3 region has the DNA TGTGCCAGCAGTTCTCGTATTAGGGGGCATGGTACTGAAGCTTTCTTT. This sequence encodes CASSSRIRGHGTEAFF.

This chain's CDR3 is CASSLASGGGYEQYF. CDR3 sequence (DNA): TGTGCCAGCAGCTTAGCCAGCGGAGGGGGCTACGAGCAGTACTTC. V and J are TRBV7-6 and TRBJ2-7, with D tentatively TRBD1 or TRBD2 (6 bases each). The ends were cut back, 0 bases at V and 3 bases at J, with 12 bases in the middle. Per the germline V gene, CDR1 is SGHVS and CDR2 is FNYEAQ. The CDR3 runs to 15 residues.

CDR3 residues: CASSSGTGGGHYGYTF. For the CDR3, the DNA is TGCGCCAGCAGCTCCGGGACAGGGGGAGGCCACTATGGCTACACCTTC. The V and J genes are TRBV4-1 and TRBJ1-2; 11 bases fit TRBD1. Per the germline V gene, CDR1 is MGHRA and CDR2 is YSYEKL. There are 16 residues in the CDR3. With V trimmed by 5 bases and J by 3 bases, 8 bases remained unmatched.

The rearrangement joins TRBV7-2 to TRBJ1-4; weak D call: TRBD1 (5 bases). Per germline, CDR1 SGHTA and CDR2 FQGNSA. V gave up 5 bases and J gave up 8 bases, with 21 bases separating them. There are 16 residues in the CDR3. In DNA form, the CDR3 reads TGTGCCAGCAGCGCGCGTCGAGTCGGGGGTGGGGAAAAACTGTTTTTT. It specifies CASSARRVGGGEKLFF.

This clone appeared once. The chain combines TRBV6-1 with TRBJ1-3, with 7 bases identical to TRBD1. Trimming cost V 4 bases and J 4 bases; bases outside gene matches: 4. The CDR3 has 14 amino acids. Germline CDR1 and CDR2: MNHNS and SASEGT. In nucleotides, the CDR3 is TGTGCCAGCAGTGCCACAGGGGTCGGAAACACCATATATTTT. This encodes CASSATGVGNTIYF.

V is TRBV28 and J is TRBJ2-1, with unresolved D. With 1 base removed from V and 0 bases from J, the gap between germline ends came to 13 bases. The CDR3 runs to 17 residues. Per the germline V gene, CDR1 is MDHEN and CDR2 is SYDVKM. For the CDR3, the DNA is TGTGCCAGCAGTTTATTAGTGTACCGCCGCTCCTACAATGAGCAGTTCTTC. It yields the protein CASSLLVYRRSYNEQFF.

The gene calls are TRBV11-3 and TRBJ2-5, with D possibly being TRBD1 (5 bases). Germline lookup yields CDR1 SGHNT and CDR2 YENEEA. Trimming took 3 bases from V and 5 from J, leaving 13 bases between them. The CDR3 runs 14 residues. CDR3 amino acids: CASSFRTRLETQYF. CDR3 in DNA: TGTGCCAGCAGCTTTAGGACAAGGTTGGAGACCCAGTACTTC.

CDR3 residues: CASSETGGVNGYTF. The CDR3 coding sequence is TGTGCCAGCAGCGAGACAGGGGGCGTAAATGGCTACACCTTC. The chain carries TRBV7-2 and TRBJ1-2; 10 bases line up with TRBD1. Germline CDR1 reads SGHTA; CDR2 reads FQGNSA. V lost 5 bases, J lost 6 bases, and 6 bases stayed unmatched. The CDR3 runs to 14 residues.

The V gene is TRBV19, the J gene TRBJ2-5; D is possibly TRBD2 (6 bases). The CDR3 runs to 14 residues. Germline V gene lookup returns CDR1 LNHDA and CDR2 SQIVND (reference sequence). Trimming shortened V by 4 bases and J by 5 bases, and 14 bases separated the two germline ends. CDR3 bases: TGTGCCAGTAGTACCAGGGACTCCTCGGAGACCCAGTACTTC. The encoded protein is CASSTRDSSETQYF.

V usage is TRBV6-5 and J usage is TRBJ1-2; D is possibly TRBD1 (5 bases). The germline gives CDR1 MNHEY, CDR2 SVGAGI. This CDR3 has 15 residues. V shed 6 bases and J shed 3 bases, with 17 bases lying between them. This chain's CDR3 is CASRSREDSDYGYTF. For the CDR3, the DNA is TGTGCCAGCAGGTCCAGGGAGGACTCAGACTATGGCTACACCTTC.

This chain links TRBV5-1 with TRBJ2-3; perhaps TRBD1 as D (6 bases). The CDR3 is 14 amino acids. Per germline, CDR1 SGHRS and CDR2 YFSETQ. V shed 4 bases and J shed 2 bases, with 11 bases lying between them. CDR3 in DNA: TGCGCCAGCAGCCTCGGGACACTCACAGATACGCAGTATTTT. It yields the protein CASSLGTLTDTQYF. Full variable domain (rest looked up from reference TRBV5-1 and TRBJ2-3): KAGVTQTPRYLIKTRGQQVTLSCSPISGHRSVSWYQQTPGQGLQFLFEYFSETQRNKGNFPGRFSGRQFSNSRSEMNVSTLELGDSALYLCASSLGTLTDTQYFGPGTRLTVL.

The rearrangement uses TRBV18 and TRBJ1-3; D might be TRBD1 (5 bases). V was shortened by 2 bases and J by 3 bases, with 14 bases between the two germline ends. Germline V CDR1 and CDR2: KGHSH, LQKENI. The CDR3 runs to 16 residues. CDR3 region: CASSPLQGKGGNTIYF. The DNA for the CDR3 is TGTGCCAGCTCACCATTGCAGGGCAAGGGTGGAAACACCATATATTTT.

V usage is TRBV28 and J usage is TRBJ1-3; 9 nucleotides agree with TRBD1. The V segment lost 9 bases and the J segment 3 bases; nucleotides outside the gene matches: 3. The CDR3 has 13 residues. Germline lookup yields CDR1 MDHEN and CDR2 SYDVKM. DNA of the CDR3: TGTGCCAGTCACAGGGGGCTTGGAAACACCATATATTTT. Translated: CASHRGLGNTIYF.

The chain is built from TRBV10-2 and TRBJ2-2; 7 bases fit TRBD1. The CDR3 runs 13 residues. Trimming at V came to 5 bases and at J to 6 bases, leaving 3 bases not matched to a gene. The germline V gene has CDR1 WSHSY and CDR2 SAAADI. CDR3 residues: CASSRQGPGELFF. DNA of the CDR3: TGCGCCAGCAGTCGACAGGGCCCCGGGGAGCTGTTTTTT.

The CDR3 is CASSSIGGTNQPQHF. The CDR3 region has the DNA TGTGCCAGTAGTAGTATAGGGGGGACGAATCAGCCCCAGCATTTT. The genes are TRBV19 and TRBJ1-5; D might be TRBD1 (6 bases). V dropped 4 bases and J dropped 4 bases, with 14 bases sitting between them. Germline CDR1 is LNHDA and CDR2 is SQIVND (reference sequence). There are 15 residues in the CDR3.